Listed here are 25 T cell receptor beta chains from one sample, sequenced in a study of OX40 agonist ivuxolimab in advanced cancers. Produced via immunoSEQ multiplex PCR; TCRdb's table is partial and in-frame only. The table lists about 95,000 clones, about 85% of them singletons. The specimen comprised CD4+ or CD8+ T cells sorted from blood, sampled in a trial of the OX40 agonist ivuxolimab. These receptors all stem from an adult with an advanced solid tumor such as melanoma, head and neck, liver or kidney cancer.

CDR3 in DNA: TGTGCCAGCAGCTCCTTGGGGGGCGGTTCACCCCTCCACTTT. The encoded protein is CASSSLGGGSPLHF. The V call is TRBV7-3, the J call TRBJ1-6, with a weak D call TRBD1 (6 bases). The CDR3 is 14 amino acids. Germline loops: CDR1 SGHTA, CDR2 FQGTGA. V lost 4 bases and J 9 bases, leaving 13 bases between the germline ends.

V usage is TRBV4-1 and J usage is TRBJ1-1; 11 bases fit TRBD1. CDR1 and CDR2 from the germline V gene are MGHRA and YSYEKL. V dropped 2 bases and J dropped 7; count of bases not matched to a gene: 9. This CDR3 contains 16 residues. The chain's CDR3 is CASSQPPRTGGYEAFF. The CDR3 bases are TGCGCCAGCAGCCAACCTCCCCGGACAGGGGGCTATGAAGCTTTCTTT.

The chain combines TRBV10-3 with TRBJ2-3, with 14 bases fitting TRBD2. Germline V gives CDR1 ENHRY, CDR2 SYGVKD. This CDR3 has 16 residues. The V and J ends lost 5 bases and 2 bases, in that order; junction bases with no gene match: 3. In DNA form, the CDR3 reads TGTGCCATCAGTACGGGACTAGCGGGAGCCACAGATACGCAGTATTTT. The encoded protein is CAISTGLAGATDTQYF.

The genes are TRBV7-9 and TRBJ2-2; D is uncertain. CDR1 and CDR2 from the germline V gene are SEHNR and FQNEAQ (reference sequence). The CDR3 is 12 amino acids. Trimming took 10 bases from V and 6 from J, leaving 12 bases between them. CDR3 nucleotides: TGTGCCACCGATCGATGGGCCGGGGAGCTGTTTTTT. This sequence encodes CATDRWAGELFF.

This chain uses TRBV7-3 with TRBJ2-1, with 8 bases fitting TRBD2. Trimming removed 2 bases from V and 0 bases from J; junction bases left unmatched: 12. CDR3 length: 19 residues. Germline-derived CDR1 and CDR2 are SGHTA and FQGTGA. CDR3 sequence reads: CASSLWGGRSSSSYNEQFF. In DNA form, the CDR3 reads TGTGCCAGCAGCTTATGGGGCGGGAGGTCATCTAGCTCCTACAATGAGCAGTTCTTC. The complete variable domain, with remaining parts taken from reference TRBV7-3 and TRBJ2-1, reads GAGVSQTPSNKVTEKGKYVELRCDPISGHTALYWYRQSLGQGPEFLIYFQGTGAADDSGLPNDRFFAVRPEGSVSTLKIQRTERGDSAVYLCASSLWGGRSSSSYNEQFFGPGTRLTVL.

This clone occurred a few times. This chain connects TRBV19 to TRBJ2-5, with 7 bases aligning to TRBD2. CDR1 is LNHDA, CDR2 SQIVND, per germline (reference sequence). After removal of 5 bases from V and 4 bases from J, the junction contained 7 bases not matched to a gene. This CDR3 has 14 residues. In DNA, the CDR3 is TGTGCCAGTAGTGTGACTAGCCCGCCAGAGACCCAGTACTTC. This translates into CASSVTSPPETQYF.

This chain connects TRBV28 to TRBJ2-1; 7 bases align to TRBD2. After removal of 6 bases from V and 10 bases from J, the junction contained 12 bases not matched to a gene. CDR1 and CDR2 (germline): MDHEN, SYDVKM. The CDR3 consists of 14 residues. The CDR3 DNA is TGTGCCAGCAGCTTTTCGGGGGGTTTTAACGAGCAGTTCTTC. Encoded protein: CASSFSGGFNEQFF. The full variable domain, its missing parts supplied by reference TRBV28 and TRBJ2-1, is DVKVTQSSRYLVKRTGEKVFLECVQDMDHENMFWYRQDPGLGLRLIYFSYDVKMKEKGDIPEGYSVSREKKERFSLILESASTNQTSMYLCASSFSGGFNEQFFGPGTRLTVL.

V and J are TRBV4-3 and TRBJ1-2; D gene ambiguous. CDR1 is LGHNA, CDR2 YSLEER, per germline. The V end was cut by 3 bases, the J end by 5 bases, with 16 bases between. The CDR3 spans 15 residues. The CDR3 bases are TGCGCCAGCAGCCAGGATCAAAAAAAGTTTTATGGCTACACCTTC. Amino acids: CASSQDQKKFYGYTF.

This chain connects TRBV30 to TRBJ2-3; unclear D gene. Trimming stripped 6 bases from V and 5 bases from J, with 6 bases between. In germline, CDR1 is GTSNPN, CDR2 SVGIG (reference sequence). The CDR3 sequence is 10 residues long. The CDR3 nucleotides read TGTGCCTGCCGCCTAGATACGCAGTATTTT. Protein: CACRLDTQYF.

The V call is TRBV28, the J call TRBJ2-7; D might be TRBD1 or TRBD2, each matching 6 bases. Trimming pared 8 bases from V and 3 bases from J, leaving 8 bases between. The CDR3 loop spans 11 amino acids. Germline V gives CDR1 MDHEN, CDR2 SYDVKM. This CDR3 is CASGGLYEQYF. DNA for the CDR3: TGTGCCAGCGGGGGGCTCTACGAGCAGTACTTC.

The chain joins TRBV11-3 to TRBJ1-1; 7 bases map to TRBD1. The CDR3 consists of 13 residues. Germline-derived CDR1 and CDR2 are SGHNT and YENEEA. Trimming took 5 bases from V and 7 from J; bases not matched to a gene: 7. CDR3 amino acids: CASSPTGVYEAFF. The CDR3 bases are TGTGCCAGCAGCCCCACAGGGGTATATGAAGCTTTCTTT.

The table lists this clone with a few counts. This rearrangement joins TRBV12-5 to TRBJ2-3; D is possibly TRBD2 (6 bases). CDR3 length: 15 amino acids. The germline V and J ends were trimmed by 1 base and 3 bases, with 11 bases remaining between them. Germline-derived CDR1 and CDR2 are LGHNT and FRNRAP. CDR3 amino acids: CASGLGVGGTDTQYF. CDR3 nucleotides: TGTGCTAGTGGTTTGGGCGTCGGGGGTACAGATACGCAGTATTTT.

The chain has TRBV7-9 and TRBJ2-2, with 7 bases aligning to TRBD1. The CDR3 has 14 amino acids. V trimming: 3 bases; J trimming: 4 bases; junction bases outside the gene matches: 2. CDR1 SEHNR and CDR2 FQNEAQ come from the germline V gene (reference sequence). CDR3 bases: TGTGCCAGCAGCTTGACAGGGATCACCGGGGAGCTGTTTTTT. This translates into CASSLTGITGELFF.

The rearrangement links TRBV20-1 to TRBJ1-2, with D unclear. The germline CDR1 and CDR2 sequences are DFQATT and SNEGSKA (reference sequence). Trimming removed 2 bases from V and 8 bases from J, with 9 bases in between. CDR3 length equals 11 residues. CDR3 bases: TGCAGTGCTAGATCCGAGGGCGGCTACACCTTC. Translated, it gives CSARSEGGYTF.

The rearrangement joins TRBV5-5 to TRBJ1-2; the D gene is possibly TRBD1 (6 bases). The CDR3 contains 19 residues. The germline V and J ends were trimmed by 1 base and 2 bases, with 24 bases remaining between them. The germline V gene has CDR1 SGHKS and CDR2 YYEKEE (reference sequence). CDR3 in DNA: TGTGCCAGCAGCTTGAATATCATCCCTGGGGGCAGGCCAAACTATGGCTACACCTTC. Translated: CASSLNIIPGGRPNYGYTF. The full variable domain, completed using reference TRBV5-5 and TRBJ1-2, is DAGVTQSPTHLIKTRGQQVTLRCSPISGHKSVSWYQQVLGQGPQFIFQYYEKEERGRGNFPDRFSARQFPNYSSELNVNALLLGDSALYLCASSLNIIPGGRPNYGYTFGSGTRLTVV.

The chain has TRBV2 and TRBJ2-7; TRBD1 matches 8 bases. CDR3 length: 13 residues. V shed 9 bases, J shed 5 bases, and the junction held 9 bases outside the gene matches. Germline V gene data show CDR1 as SNHLY and CDR2 as FYNNEI. The CDR3: CASLDRVGHEQYF. For the CDR3, the DNA is TGTGCCAGTTTGGACAGGGTAGGACACGAGCAGTACTTC.

V gene TRBV5-1 combines with J gene TRBJ2-2; 9 bases line up with TRBD1. V was clipped by 0 bases and J by 8 bases; unmatched bases: 2. Germline V gene sequence: CDR1 SGHRS, CDR2 YFSETQ. The CDR3 consists of 14 residues. The CDR3 nucleotides read TGCGCCAGCAGCTTGGTGGGACAGGGAGGGGAGCTGTTTTTT. The encoded protein is CASSLVGQGGELFF. Using reference TRBV5-1 and TRBJ2-2 for the parts outside the CDR3, the full variable domain is KAGVTQTPRYLIKTRGQQVTLSCSPISGHRSVSWYQQTPGQGLQFLFEYFSETQRNKGNFPGRFSGRQFSNSRSEMNVSTLELGDSALYLCASSLVGQGGELFFGEGSRLTVL.

J is TRBJ2-7 and V is TRBV7-9; 8 positions match TRBD2. Germline V gene sequence: CDR1 SEHNR, CDR2 FQNEAQ (reference sequence). J gave up 7 bases and V 2 bases, and 13 bases lay outside the gene matches. This CDR3 comprises 16 residues. CDR3 sequence: CASSLPSGRAPYEQYF. The CDR3 bases are TGTGCCAGCAGCTTACCTTCCGGGAGGGCCCCTTATGAGCAGTACTTC.

The chain carries TRBV11-1 and TRBJ2-1; the D gene is possibly TRBD2 (6 bases). Trimming shortened V by 1 base and J by 6 bases, and 10 bases separated the two germline ends. This CDR3 contains 14 residues. Germline loops: CDR1 SGHAT, CDR2 FQDESV (reference sequence). Here the CDR3 DNA reads TGTGCCAGCAGCTTAGGGGGGGACCTCAATGAGCAGTTCTTC. It codes for CASSLGGDLNEQFF.

V gene TRBV25-1 combines with J gene TRBJ2-1, with 9 bases aligning to TRBD2. CDR1 is MGHDK and CDR2 is SYGVNS in the germline V gene. CDR3 length: 18 amino acids. With V trimmed by 2 bases and J by 0 bases, 8 bases remained unmatched. CDR3 bases: TGTGCCAGCAGTGAAGAAAGCGGGAGGTATACCTCCTACAATGAGCAGTTCTTC. Translating gives CASSEESGRYTSYNEQFF.

The CDR3 sequence is CASSRSGDSSYNEQFF. The CDR3 region has the DNA TGTGCCAGCAGTCGTAGCGGAGATAGCTCCTACAATGAGCAGTTCTTC. The rearrangement links TRBV28 to TRBJ2-1; D may be TRBD2 (6 bases). The CDR3 is 16 residues long. V lost 5 bases to trimming and J lost 0 bases, with 14 bases between them. Germline V gene lookup returns CDR1 MDHEN and CDR2 SYDVKM.

The chain links TRBV9 to TRBJ1-6; maybe TRBD1 (5 bases). The V gene's germline CDR1 is SGDLS and CDR2 YYNGEE. The V end was cut by 4 bases, the J end by 4 bases, with 18 bases between. The CDR3 is 17 amino acids. The CDR3 coding sequence is TGTGCCAGCAGCACCCGGGACCGCGCTGATTATAATTCACCCCTCCACTTT. It translates to CASSTRDRADYNSPLHF.

The V call is TRBV5-1, the J call TRBJ1-4; D may be TRBD1 (5 bases). This CDR3 is built from 16 residues. The V end was cut by 1 base, the J end by 4 bases, with 14 bases between. The germline gives CDR1 SGHRS, CDR2 YFSETQ. CDR3 amino acids: CASSLNRPSYNEKLFF. CDR3 bases: TGCGCCAGCAGCTTGAACAGGCCGAGTTATAATGAAAAACTGTTTTTT.

This chain joins TRBV19 and TRBJ2-3; D remains unclear. The V and J ends lost 4 bases and 2 bases respectively, with 1 base between them. CDR3 length equals 11 residues. Looked up from germline, CDR1 is LNHDA and CDR2 is SQIVND (reference sequence). The CDR3 loop is CASSTTDTQYF. CDR3 bases: TGTGCCAGTAGTACCACAGATACGCAGTATTTT.

This clone was observed a single time. The chain links TRBV27 to TRBJ1-5, with TRBD1 as a possible D gene (5 bases). The CDR3 is 16 amino acids. V gave up 5 bases and J gave up 4 bases, with 18 bases separating them. CDR1 and CDR2 (germline): MNHEY, SMNVEV (reference sequence). The CDR3 region has the DNA TGTGCCAGCAGTCCGTTCCGGGACGGCTTTAATCAGCCCCAGCATTTT. This sequence encodes CASSPFRDGFNQPQHF.